Described below is a single T cell receptor (beta chain) sequence and its context. The ends were cut back, 0 bases at V and 5 bases at J, with 17 bases in the middle. The CDR3 is 17 amino acids. Germline-derived CDR1 and CDR2 are SEHNR and FQNEAQ (reference sequence). In the authors' methods: From reference gene primer amplification, estimates of nucleated cell counts were derived. Assay used: immunoSEQ multiplex PCR; TCRdb lists only in-frame clones, some missing. V and J calls and clone size are copied from that table; D and trimming were computed from the DNA. There are some 20,000 clones in the sample; 87% occur only once, and about 8.3% lies in the top ten. The data belong to a study of blood T cell repertoires in COVID-19. Study-level information: COVID-19 samples collected from the United States, Italy and Spain covered acute and convalescent phases. The cDNA or gDNA used as material had been derived from T cells, B-cell-depleted T cells, or PBMCs.

This chain joins TRBV7-9 and TRBJ1-3, with D tentatively TRBD1 (6 bases). The receptor comes from a human donor in a cohort sampled during active COVID-19. The donor label of this sample is uncertain. Sequenced sample: peripheral blood. CDR3 nucleotides: TGTGCCAGCAGCTTAGCCTATTCTCCGGGACAAAGAAACACCATATATTTT. Its translation is CASSLAYSPGQRNTIYF.